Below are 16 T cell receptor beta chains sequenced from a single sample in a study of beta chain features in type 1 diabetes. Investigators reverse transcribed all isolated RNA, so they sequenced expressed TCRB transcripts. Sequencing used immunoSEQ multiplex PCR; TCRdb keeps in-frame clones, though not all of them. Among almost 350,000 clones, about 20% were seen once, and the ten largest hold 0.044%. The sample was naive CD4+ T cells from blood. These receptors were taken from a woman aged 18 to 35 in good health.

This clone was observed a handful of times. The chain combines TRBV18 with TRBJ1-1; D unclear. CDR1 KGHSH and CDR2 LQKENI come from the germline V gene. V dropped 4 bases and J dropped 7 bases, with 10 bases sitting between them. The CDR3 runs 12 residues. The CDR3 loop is CASSRPGFEAFF. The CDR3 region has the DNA TGTGCCAGCTCACGGCCGGGATTTGAAGCTTTCTTT.

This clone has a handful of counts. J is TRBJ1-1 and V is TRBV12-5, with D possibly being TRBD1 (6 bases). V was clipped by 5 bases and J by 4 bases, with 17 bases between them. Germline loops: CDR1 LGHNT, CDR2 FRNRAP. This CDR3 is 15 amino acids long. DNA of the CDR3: TGTGCTAGTGGTCAGGGAGGGGGGTTGGGCACTGAAGCTTTCTTT. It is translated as CASGQGGGLGTEAFF.

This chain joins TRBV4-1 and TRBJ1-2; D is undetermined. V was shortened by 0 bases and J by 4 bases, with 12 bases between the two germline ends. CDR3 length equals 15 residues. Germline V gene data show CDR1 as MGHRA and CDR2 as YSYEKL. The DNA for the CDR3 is TGCGCCAGCAGCCAAGAATCCCGGGGTCCCTATGGCTACACCTTC. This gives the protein CASSQESRGPYGYTF.

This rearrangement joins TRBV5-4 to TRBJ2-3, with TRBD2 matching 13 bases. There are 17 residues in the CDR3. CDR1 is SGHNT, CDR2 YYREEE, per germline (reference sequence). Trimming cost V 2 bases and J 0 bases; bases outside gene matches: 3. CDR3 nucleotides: TGTGCCAGCAGCTTAGGACTAGCGGGGGCTAGCACAGATACGCAGTATTTT. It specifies CASSLGLAGASTDTQYF.

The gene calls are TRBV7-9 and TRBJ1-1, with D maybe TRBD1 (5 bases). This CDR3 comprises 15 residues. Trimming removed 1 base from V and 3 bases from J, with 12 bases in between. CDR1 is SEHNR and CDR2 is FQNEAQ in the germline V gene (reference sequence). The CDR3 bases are TGTGCCAGCAGCTTAGGAGGGGAGGGGCACACTGAAGCTTTCTTT. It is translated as CASSLGGEGHTEAFF.

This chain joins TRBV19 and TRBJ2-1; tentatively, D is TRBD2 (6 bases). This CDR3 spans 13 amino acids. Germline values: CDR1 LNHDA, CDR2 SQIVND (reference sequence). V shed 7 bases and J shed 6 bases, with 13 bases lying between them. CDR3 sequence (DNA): TGTGCCAGTAACCCCTTGGGACTCAATGAGCAGTTCTTC. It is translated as CASNPLGLNEQFF.

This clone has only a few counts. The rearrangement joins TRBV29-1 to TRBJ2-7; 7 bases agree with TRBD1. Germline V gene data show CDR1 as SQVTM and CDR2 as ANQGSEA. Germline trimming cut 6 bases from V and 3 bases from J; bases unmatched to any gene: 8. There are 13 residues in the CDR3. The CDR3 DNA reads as TGCAGCGTCCCCGGGGCAGGGGGCTACGAGCAGTACTTC. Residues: CSVPGAGGYEQYF.

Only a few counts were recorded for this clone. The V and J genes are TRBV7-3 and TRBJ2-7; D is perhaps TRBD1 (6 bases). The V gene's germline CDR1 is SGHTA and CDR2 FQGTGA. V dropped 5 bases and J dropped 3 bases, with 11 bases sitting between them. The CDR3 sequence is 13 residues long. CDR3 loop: CASSPSGDYEQYF. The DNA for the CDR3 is TGTGCCAGCAGCCCTTCAGGGGACTACGAGCAGTACTTC.

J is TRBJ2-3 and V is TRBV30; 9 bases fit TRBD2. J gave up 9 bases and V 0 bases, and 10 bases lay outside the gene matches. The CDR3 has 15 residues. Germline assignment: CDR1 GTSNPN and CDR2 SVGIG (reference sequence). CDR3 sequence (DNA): TGTGCCTGGAGTGTAGGCAGCGGGGGGTCTAGAACGCAGTATTTT. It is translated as CAWSVGSGGSRTQYF.

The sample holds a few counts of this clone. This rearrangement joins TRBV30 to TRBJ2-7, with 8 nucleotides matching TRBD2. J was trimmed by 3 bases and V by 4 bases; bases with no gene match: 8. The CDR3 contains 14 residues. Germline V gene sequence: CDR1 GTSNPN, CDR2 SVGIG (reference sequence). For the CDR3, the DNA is TGTGCCTGGACCAGGGTAGCGGGGTTCTACGAGCAGTACTTC. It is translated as CAWTRVAGFYEQYF.

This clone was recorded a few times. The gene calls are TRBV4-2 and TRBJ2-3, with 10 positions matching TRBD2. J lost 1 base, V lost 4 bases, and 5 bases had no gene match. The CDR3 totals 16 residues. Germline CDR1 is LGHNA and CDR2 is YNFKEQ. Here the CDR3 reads CASSPLAGGGTDTQYF. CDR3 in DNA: TGTGCCAGCAGCCCATTAGCGGGAGGTGGCACAGATACGCAGTATTTT.

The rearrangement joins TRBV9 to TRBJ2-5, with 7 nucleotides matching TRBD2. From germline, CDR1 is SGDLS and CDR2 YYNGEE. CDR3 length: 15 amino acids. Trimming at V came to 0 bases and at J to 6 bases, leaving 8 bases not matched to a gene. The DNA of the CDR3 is TGTGCCAGCAGCGTAGATGTCACTAGCGAAAAGACCCAGTACTTC. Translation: CASSVDVTSEKTQYF.

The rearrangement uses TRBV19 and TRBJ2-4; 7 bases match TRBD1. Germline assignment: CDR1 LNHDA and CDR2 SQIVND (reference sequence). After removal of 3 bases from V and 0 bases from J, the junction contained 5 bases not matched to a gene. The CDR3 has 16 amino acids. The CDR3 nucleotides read TGTGCCAGTAGTATTGGTCGACAGGGAGCCAAAAACATTCAGTACTTC. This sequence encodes CASSIGRQGAKNIQYF.

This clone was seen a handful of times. The chain's CDR3 is CASSLPGTDTQYF. The CDR3 nucleotides read TGTGCCAGCAGCTTACCAGGGACAGATACGCAGTATTTT. The rearrangement links TRBV7-9 to TRBJ2-3; a weak D match, TRBD1 (5 bases). The V end lost 2 bases, the J end lost 3 bases, and 6 bases lay between the germline ends. This CDR3 contains 13 residues. Per the germline V gene, CDR1 is SEHNR and CDR2 is FQNEAQ (reference sequence).

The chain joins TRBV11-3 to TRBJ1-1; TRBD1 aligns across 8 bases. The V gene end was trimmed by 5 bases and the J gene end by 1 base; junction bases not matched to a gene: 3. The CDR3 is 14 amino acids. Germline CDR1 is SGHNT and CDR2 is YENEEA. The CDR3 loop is CASSLQGENTEAFF. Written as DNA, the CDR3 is TGTGCCAGCAGCCTACAGGGGGAGAACACTGAAGCTTTCTTT.

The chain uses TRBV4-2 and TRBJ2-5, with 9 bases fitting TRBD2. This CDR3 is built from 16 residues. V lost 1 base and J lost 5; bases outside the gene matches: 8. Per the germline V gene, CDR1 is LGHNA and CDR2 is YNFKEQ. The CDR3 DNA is TGTGCCAGCAGCCAAGCGACGGTAGCGGGAGACGAGACCCAGTACTTC. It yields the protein CASSQATVAGDETQYF.